Following are 32 T cell receptor beta chains from one sample sequenced in a study of cytomegalovirus exposure and HLA in healthy donors. Primers: 60 Vbeta forward and 13 Jbeta reverse. Generated by immunoSEQ multiplex PCR, the TCRdb table keeps only in-frame clones and is missing some. The sample holds 85,000 to 130,000 clones, over 70% seen once. Sequencing input: PBMCs. The source of these receptors is a boy younger than 18 in good health and CMV-seronegative.

The chain carries TRBV7-9 and TRBJ2-7; weak D call: TRBD1 (6 bases). The V end lost 5 bases, the J end lost 2 bases, and 10 bases lay between the germline ends. Germline V CDR1 and CDR2: SEHNR, FQNEAQ (reference sequence). CDR3 length equals 13 residues. The CDR3 loop reads CASSQGPTYEQYF. The DNA for the CDR3 is TGTGCCAGCAGCCAGGGGCCAACCTACGAGCAGTACTTC.

The rearrangement joins TRBV6-6 to TRBJ1-6; the D is unclear. This CDR3 is 11 amino acids long. Trimming pared 6 bases from V and 8 bases from J, leaving 5 bases between. Germline V gene data show CDR1 as MNHNY and CDR2 as SVGAGI (reference sequence). In nucleotides, the CDR3 is TGTGCCAGCAGGGCCTATTCACCCCTCCACTTT. It specifies CASRAYSPLHF.

The chain uses TRBV18 and TRBJ1-6; D gene unclear. Germline V gene lookup returns CDR1 KGHSH and CDR2 LQKENI. V was clipped by 3 bases and J by 9 bases, with 24 bases between them. The CDR3 spans 18 residues. CDR3 nucleotides: TGTGCCAGCTCACCTAGCTCTGGGTTCCAGCGGAGGAGTTCACCCCTCCACTTT. This codes for CASSPSSGFQRRSSPLHF.

The chain has TRBV7-3 and TRBJ1-1; no reliable D call. Germline V lookup: CDR1 SGHTA, CDR2 FQGTGA. V lost 4 bases to trimming and J lost 0 bases, with 12 bases between them. The CDR3 is 15 amino acids. The DNA of the CDR3 is TGTGCCAGCAGCTCCCTGACAAGCATGAACACTGAAGCTTTCTTT. It specifies CASSSLTSMNTEAFF.

This clone turned up a few times. The CDR3 is CASTGVLNTEAFF. In nucleotides, the CDR3 is TGTGCCAGCACGGGAGTTCTTAACACTGAAGCTTTCTTT. The chain employs TRBV2 and TRBJ1-1; D is ambiguous. The CDR3 is 13 amino acids. With 7 bases removed from V and 2 bases from J, the gap between germline ends came to 11 bases. Germline values: CDR1 SNHLY, CDR2 FYNNEI.

The chain couples TRBV5-4 to TRBJ1-1; weak D call: TRBD1 (6 bases). Germline CDR1 is SGHNT and CDR2 is YYREEE (reference sequence). V lost 2 bases, J lost 1 base, and 9 bases lay in between. CDR3 size: 14 residues. The CDR3, as DNA: TGTGCCAGCAGCTTTCTGGACAGGAACACTGAAGCTTTCTTT. It translates to CASSFLDRNTEAFF.

This chain links TRBV2 with TRBJ1-5; no reliable D call. V was clipped by 8 bases and J by 5 bases, with 13 bases between them. The CDR3 loop spans 13 amino acids. Germline CDR1 reads SNHLY; CDR2 reads FYNNEI. This CDR3 reads CASLGGYDQPQHF. The DNA of the CDR3 is TGTGCCAGCCTAGGAGGGTACGATCAGCCCCAGCATTTT.

V gene TRBV28 combines with J gene TRBJ2-5, with a possible D match to TRBD1 (6 bases). CDR3 length: 14 amino acids. Germline V gene data show CDR1 as MDHEN and CDR2 as SYDVKM. Trimming cost V 7 bases and J 4 bases, with 16 bases left between them. The CDR3 DNA reads as TGTGCCAGCACCTTGGTGGGGGCAGGAGAGACCCAGTACTTC. Its translation is CASTLVGAGETQYF.

The chain joins TRBV19 to TRBJ2-7; 8 bases line up with TRBD2. Germline CDR1 LNHDA, CDR2 SQIVND (reference sequence). V trimming: 1 base; J trimming: 7 bases; junction bases outside the gene matches: 9. The CDR3 runs to 15 residues. The chain's CDR3 is CASSIGTSGGDEQYF. Written as DNA, the CDR3 is TGTGCCAGTAGTATAGGAACCAGCGGGGGCGATGAGCAGTACTTC.

The V gene is TRBV21-1, the J gene TRBJ2-7; TRBD2 is the table's D call and was not checked against the DNA. TRBV21-1 represents a pseudogene. The CDR3 loop spans 11 amino acids. The CDR3 loop reads CARLQGYEQYF. As DNA, the CDR3 is TGTGCCAGACTACAAGGCTACGAGCAGTACTTC.

The V call is TRBV15, the J call TRBJ1-1; 8 positions match TRBD1. J gave up 7 bases and V 4 bases, and 5 bases lay outside the gene matches. The CDR3 is made up of 13 amino acids. Germline V gene data show CDR1 as LNHNV and CDR2 as YYDKDF (reference sequence). The CDR3 DNA reads TGTGCCACCAGCATAAAGACAGGGGATGAAGCTTTCTTT. Amino acids: CATSIKTGDEAFF.

In its sample, this clone was seen a few times. The rearrangement links TRBV4-1 to TRBJ1-5; D gene ambiguous. The germline V gene encodes CDR1 MGHRA and CDR2 YSYEKL. CDR3 length: 18 amino acids. V lost 4 bases and J 11 bases, leaving 30 bases between the germline ends. The CDR3 loop reads CASSRELVRGTVKKAQHF. CDR3 nucleotide sequence: TGCGCCAGCAGCCGAGAACTCGTCCGGGGAACGGTAAAGAAGGCCCAGCATTTT.

V is TRBV5-1 and J is TRBJ2-5; D possibly corresponds to TRBD1 (6 bases). The germline V and J ends were trimmed by 3 bases and 2 bases, with 8 bases remaining between them. The germline V gene has CDR1 SGHRS and CDR2 YFSETQ. The CDR3 covers 13 residues. CDR3 nucleotide sequence: TGCGCCAGCAGCTACGGACAGCAAGAGACCCAGTACTTC. Translating it yields CASSYGQQETQYF.

The J gene is TRBJ2-3, the V gene TRBV6-5; 7 bases agree with TRBD1. The germline V gene encodes CDR1 MNHEY and CDR2 SVGAGI. The V and J ends lost 4 bases and 5 bases, in that order; junction bases with no gene match: 6. This CDR3 region has 14 residues. The CDR3 sequence is CASSSRQGRDTQYF. Here the CDR3 DNA reads TGTGCCAGCAGTTCCCGACAGGGTAGAGATACGCAGTATTTT.

The chain recombines TRBV7-3 with TRBJ1-2; the D gene is possibly TRBD1 (5 bases). V was clipped by 4 bases and J by 10 bases, with 16 bases between them. This CDR3 comprises 13 residues. Germline V lookup: CDR1 SGHTA, CDR2 FQGTGA. CDR3 residues: CASSWVGDLNYTF. The CDR3 region has the DNA TGTGCCAGCAGCTGGGTGGGGGACTTGAACTACACCTTC.

V is TRBV5-6 and J is TRBJ1-3; TRBD1 might be the D (5 bases). This CDR3 has 12 amino acids. In germline, CDR1 is SGHDT, CDR2 YYEEEE. Deletions cut 4 bases from V and 5 bases from J, with 7 bases between. The DNA for the CDR3 is TGTGCCAGCAGCCAGGGTAGAAACACCATATATTTT. This gives the protein CASSQGRNTIYF. The full variable domain, its missing parts supplied by reference TRBV5-6 and TRBJ1-3, is DAGVTQSPTHLIKTRGQQVTLRCSPKSGHDTVSWYQQALGQGPQFIFQYYEEEERQRGNFPDRFSGHQFPNYSSELNVNALLLGDSALYLCASSQGRNTIYFGEGSWLTVV.

This clone has more than one count but fewer than ten. The chain combines TRBV5-1 with TRBJ2-3; D perhaps matches TRBD2 (5 bases). This CDR3 comprises 15 residues. The V gene's germline CDR1 is SGHRS and CDR2 YFSETQ. V was trimmed by 0 bases and J by 4 bases, leaving 12 bases between them. The CDR3 region has the DNA TGCGCCAGCAGCTTGGAAAGCGGAGGCGCAGATACGCAGTATTTT. Its protein is CASSLESGGADTQYF.

V gene TRBV27 combines with J gene TRBJ1-3, with D possibly matching TRBD1 (5 bases). V lost 1 base, J lost 2 bases, and 6 bases lay in between. This CDR3 spans 14 amino acids. Germline lookup yields CDR1 MNHEY and CDR2 SMNVEV (reference sequence). The CDR3 sequence: CASSLWGPGNTIYF. The DNA for the CDR3 is TGTGCCAGCAGTTTATGGGGCCCTGGAAACACCATATATTTT.

V gene TRBV11-3 combines with J gene TRBJ2-5, with 7 bases matching TRBD1. The CDR3 covers 18 residues. V gave up 3 bases and J gave up 5 bases; unmatched junction bases: 18. The germline CDR1 and CDR2 sequences are SGHNT and YENEEA. The CDR3 DNA reads TGTGCCAGCAGCTTTAGTCCCCTCAGAGGGGGCGTATGGGAGACCCAGTACTTC. It encodes CASSFSPLRGGVWETQYF.

The chain uses TRBV6-1 and TRBJ2-5; TRBD1 matches 8 bases. The trim removed 4 bases at V and 5 bases at J, leaving 9 bases unmatched. The germline CDR1 and CDR2 sequences are MNHNS and SASEGT. CDR3 length: 15 residues. CDR3 coding DNA: TGTGCCAGCAGTGGGTCTCAGGGGGCGCCGGAGACCCAGTACTTC. Translated, it gives CASSGSQGAPETQYF.

The rearrangement links TRBV5-4 to TRBJ1-1; D gene uncertain. Germline CDR1 and CDR2: SGHNT and YYREEE (reference sequence). The CDR3 has 14 amino acids. Trimming pared 4 bases from V and 5 bases from J, leaving 15 bases between. DNA of the CDR3: TGTGCCAGCAGCCTGACCGCGTCCGGGACTGAAGCTTTCTTT. Translation gives CASSLTASGTEAFF.

V is TRBV30 and J is TRBJ2-7; 9 bases fit TRBD2. Per the germline V gene, CDR1 is GTSNPN and CDR2 is SVGIG (reference sequence). Germline trimming cut 3 bases from V and 5 bases from J; bases unmatched to any gene: 5. The CDR3 contains 13 residues. CDR3 protein: CAWRAGTSHEQYF. For the CDR3, the DNA is TGTGCCTGGAGGGCCGGGACTAGCCACGAGCAGTACTTC.

This clone was recorded once. This chain connects TRBV15 to TRBJ2-2, with no clear D. V lost 0 bases, J lost 8 bases, and 7 bases lay in between. The CDR3 has 13 amino acids. From germline, CDR1 is LNHNV and CDR2 YYDKDF (reference sequence). Here the CDR3 DNA reads TGTGCCACCAGCAGAGATAGACTGGGGGAGCTGTTTTTT. Translation: CATSRDRLGELFF.

The chain has TRBV11-2 and TRBJ2-7; no reliable D call. Germline values: CDR1 SGHAT, CDR2 FQNNGV. This CDR3 is built from 14 residues. V shed 2 bases and J shed 6 bases, with 14 bases lying between them. The CDR3 DNA follows: TGTGCCAGCAGCTTAATCTCCCCCTCGGGCGAGCAGTACTTC. This sequence encodes CASSLISPSGEQYF.

The rearrangement links TRBV5-4 to TRBJ1-1; D remains ambiguous. Per the germline V gene, CDR1 is SGHNT and CDR2 is YYREEE (reference sequence). The CDR3 spans 14 residues. Trimming removed 5 bases from V and 5 bases from J, with 16 bases in between. CDR3 protein: CASSLDGVRTEAFF. The CDR3 region has the DNA TGTGCCAGCAGTCTGGACGGGGTGAGGACTGAAGCTTTCTTT.

This chain uses TRBV20-1 with TRBJ1-1; a weak D match, TRBD1 (5 bases). The CDR3 is made up of 8 amino acids. The germline V gene has CDR1 DFQATT and CDR2 SNEGSKA (reference sequence). Trimming stripped 8 bases from V and 10 bases from J, with 8 bases between. The CDR3 region has the DNA TGCAGTCCGGACACAGCTTTCTTT. The encoded protein is CSPDTAFF.

The genes are TRBV28 and TRBJ2-3; a possible D gene is TRBD2 (5 bases). The CDR3 spans 16 residues. With 2 bases removed from V and 6 bases from J, the gap between germline ends came to 18 bases. CDR1 is MDHEN, CDR2 SYDVKM, per germline. CDR3 nucleotides: TGTGCCAGCAGTTTACCCCCACTAGTTCCGAGCGATACGCAGTATTTT. This sequence encodes CASSLPPLVPSDTQYF.

CDR3 sequence: CSVRDSYEQYF. The CDR3 coding sequence is TGCAGCGTTCGGGACAGCTACGAGCAGTACTTC. The chain recombines TRBV29-1 with TRBJ2-7, with 7 bases matching TRBD1. Germline-derived CDR1 and CDR2 are SQVTM and ANQGSEA. The V and J ends lost 5 bases and 3 bases, in that order; junction bases with no gene match: 1. The CDR3 contains 11 residues.

The J gene is TRBJ2-4, the V gene TRBV6-1; D gene ambiguous. Germline-derived CDR1 and CDR2 are MNHNS and SASEGT. The length of the CDR3 is 15 residues. Deletions cut 3 bases from V and 1 base from J, with 10 bases between. The DNA of the CDR3 is TGTGCCAGCAGTGACCCACCGGAGGCCAAAAACATTCAGTACTTC. This sequence encodes CASSDPPEAKNIQYF.

The chain is built from TRBV9 and TRBJ1-1; D perhaps matches TRBD1 (6 bases). The CDR3 has 14 amino acids. V lost 4 bases to trimming and J lost 5 bases, with 15 bases between them. CDR1 is SGDLS, CDR2 YYNGEE, per germline. CDR3 nucleotide sequence: TGTGCCAGCAGCTCCTCCCGGGGGGCGACTGAAGCTTTCTTT. Encoded protein: CASSSSRGATEAFF. Full variable domain (outside the CDR3, taken from reference TRBV9 and TRBJ1-1): DSGVTQTPKHLITATGQRVTLRCSPRSGDLSVYWYQQSLDQGLQFLIQYYNGEERAKGNILERFSAQQFPDLHSELNLSSLELGDSALYFCASSSSRGATEAFFGQGTRLTVV.

This rearrangement joins TRBV4-1 to TRBJ2-1; 7 nucleotides match TRBD2. Germline V gene sequence: CDR1 MGHRA, CDR2 YSYEKL. CDR3 length equals 16 residues. V dropped 4 bases and J dropped 4; count of bases not matched to a gene: 10. As DNA, the CDR3 is TGCGCCAGCAGCCCCGGAAGCCTAGCGGAATACAATGAGCAGTTCTTC. Translating it yields CASSPGSLAEYNEQFF.

V and J are TRBV30 and TRBJ1-5; the D is unclear. CDR3 length: 13 amino acids. Trimming left V 1 base short and J 3 bases short, with 7 bases between. Germline CDR1 GTSNPN, CDR2 SVGIG (reference sequence). The CDR3 sequence is CAWSESFNQPQHF. CDR3 bases: TGTGCCTGGAGTGAATCCTTCAATCAGCCCCAGCATTTT. Looking up the rest from reference TRBV30 and TRBJ1-5 gives the full variable domain: SQTIHQWPATLVQPVGSPLSLECTVEGTSNPNLYWYRQAAGRGLQLLFYSVGIGQISSEVPQNLSASRPQDRQFILSSKKLLLSDSGFYLCAWSESFNQPQHFGDGTRLSIL.